This T cell receptor beta chain comes out of a study of siplizumab effects on memory and regulatory T cells. Notes on this clone: Its antigen remains unknown.

Produced via immunoSEQ multiplex PCR; TCRdb's table is partial and in-frame only. The profile shows 80,000 to 95,000 clones, roughly 94% of them singletons. V gave up 6 bases and J gave up 4 bases; unmatched junction bases: 5. From germline, CDR1 is ENHRY and CDR2 SYGVKD. This CDR3 is built from 15 residues. The study, taken as a whole, reports: Significantly reduced by siplizumab was the cumulative frequency of alloreactive sequences, namely those traceable to unstimulated CD4+ memory cells.

The receptor comes from a human donor in good health. The chain is built from TRBV10-3 and TRBJ2-7; 14 bases match TRBD2. The sample consisted of CD8+ T cells sorted from blood. The CDR3 DNA sequence: TGTGCCATCAGCAGGACTAGCGGGAGGACTTACGAGCAGTACTTC. It translates to CAISRTSGRTYEQYF.